These T cell receptor beta chains were read from a single sample in a study of blood T cell repertoires in COVID-19. Produced via immunoSEQ multiplex PCR; TCRdb's table is partial and in-frame only. The top ten clones hold about 4.8% of a sample with under 250,000 clones, under 90% of them seen once. The material sequenced was PBMCs or T cells enriched from blood (not recorded which). These receptors were taken from a woman aged 45-60 years who had been exposed to COVID-19. CDR3s include the opening cysteine and the closing phenylalanine or tryptophan. Each record gives: clone size, J gene, D gene, V gene, CDR3 protein, CDR3 DNA. A D gene is named only where the DNA matches it firmly. Clone size is shown for a subset of rows, as once, few, many or a class of expanded clone.

size: -
J: TRBJ2-3
D: -
V: TRBV30
CDR3: CAWTQGGGEDTQYF
DNA: TGTGCCTGGACCCAAGGGGGGGGCGAGGATACGCAGTATTTT

size: once
J: TRBJ1-4
D: TRBD1
V: TRBV2
CDR3: CASSEDRGGKLFF
DNA: TGTGCCAGCAGTGAGGACAGGGGGGGAAAACTGTTTTTT

size: -
J: TRBJ1-2
D: TRBD1
V: TRBV6-5
CDR3: CASSQTGYNYGYTF
DNA: TGTGCCAGCAGTCAGACAGGGTATAACTATGGCTACACCTTC

size: -
J: TRBJ2-7
D: -
V: TRBV7-3
CDR3: CASSRLVGGEQYF
DNA: TGTGCCAGCAGCCGACTCGTGGGGGGCGAGCAGTACTTC

size: -
J: TRBJ1-5
D: TRBD1
V: TRBV28
CDR3: CASSYGQGSQPQHF
DNA: TGTGCCAGCAGTTATGGACAGGGCAGTCAGCCCCAGCATTTT

size: -
J: TRBJ2-2
D: TRBD1
V: TRBV5-1
CDR3: CASTQDGTGDTGELFF
DNA: TGCGCCAGCACCCAGGACGGGACAGGGGATACCGGGGAGCTGTTTTTT

size: few
J: TRBJ2-3
D: TRBD2
V: TRBV6-6
CDR3: CASSPLGGGVSTDTQYF
DNA: TGTGCCAGCAGTCCCCTGGGCGGGGGGGTTAGCACAGATACGCAGTATTTT

size: -
J: TRBJ1-1
D: -
V: TRBV19
CDR3: CASIGTGGRVNTEAFF
DNA: TGTGCCAGTATAGGCACAGGCGGAAGAGTGAACACTGAAGCTTTCTTT

size: -
J: TRBJ1-1
D: -
V: TRBV7-9
CDR3: CASRRPNSNTEAFF
DNA: TGTGCCAGCAGGCGACCCAACAGTAACACTGAAGCTTTCTTT

size: -
J: TRBJ1-2
D: -
V: TRBV7-8
CDR3: CASSLDPFSGDYGYTF
DNA: TGTGCCAGCAGCTTAGATCCCTTCTCAGGTGACTATGGCTACACCTTC

size: -
J: TRBJ1-2
D: -
V: TRBV6-1
CDR3: CASSEAQGHYGYTF
DNA: TGTGCCAGCAGTGAAGCTCAGGGCCACTATGGCTACACCTTC

size: -
J: TRBJ2-1
D: -
V: TRBV12-5
CDR3: CAIREPSYNEQFF
DNA: TGTGCTATTCGAGAGCCATCCTACAATGAGCAGTTCTTC

size: -
J: TRBJ2-7
D: -
V: TRBV27
CDR3: CARMPRTGYEQYF
DNA: TGTGCCAGGATGCCGCGGACGGGATACGAGCAGTACTTC

size: -
J: TRBJ2-5
D: -
V: TRBV3-1/TRBV3-2
CDR3: CASETGGGRKTQYF
DNA: TGTGCCAGCGAAACAGGGGGGGGGAGGAAGACCCAGTACTTC

size: -
J: TRBJ1-2
D: -
V: TRBV14
CDR3: CASSQSTSYGYTF
DNA: TGTGCCAGCAGCCAATCTACGTCCTATGGCTACACCTTC

size: -
J: TRBJ1-1
D: TRBD1
V: TRBV7-6
CDR3: CASSSGTGFNTEAFF
DNA: TGTGCCAGCAGCTCCGGGACAGGTTTTAACACTGAAGCTTTCTTT

size: -
J: TRBJ2-2
D: -
V: TRBV25-1
CDR3: CASSESGGVYTGELFF
DNA: TGTGCCAGCAGTGAATCGGGGGGCGTATACACCGGGGAGCTGTTTTTT

size: -
J: TRBJ2-3
D: -
V: TRBV5-1
CDR3: CASSLGGGGTTDTQYF
DNA: TGCGCCAGCAGCTTGGGTGGCGGGGGCACCACAGATACGCAGTATTTT

size: -
J: TRBJ1-1
D: TRBD1
V: TRBV30
CDR3: CAWGDSSYTEAFF
DNA: TGTGCCTGGGGGGACAGCAGTTACACTGAAGCTTTCTTT

size: -
J: TRBJ2-1
D: TRBD2
V: TRBV6-4
CDR3: CASSRSSGVVPRFHEQFF
DNA: TGTGCCAGCAGTCGCTCTAGCGGGGTTGTACCTAGGTTCCATGAGCAGTTCTTC

size: -
J: TRBJ1-1
D: -
V: TRBV12-3/TRBV12-4
CDR3: CASSFHLNTEAFF
DNA: TGTGCCAGCAGTTTTCATTTGAACACTGAAGCTTTCTTT

size: -
J: TRBJ2-6
D: -
V: TRBV4-2
CDR3: CASSLSGLSSGANVLTF
DNA: TGTGCCAGCAGCCTTAGCGGACTGAGCTCTGGGGCCAACGTCCTGACTTTC

size: -
J: TRBJ1-1
D: TRBD1
V: TRBV28
CDR3: CASSQPGQGNTEAFF
DNA: TGTGCCAGCAGTCAACCGGGACAGGGGAACACTGAAGCTTTCTTT

size: -
J: TRBJ2-3
D: TRBD2
V: TRBV9
CDR3: CASSRAGTYTDTQYF
DNA: TGTGCCAGCAGCCGAGCGGGGACCTACACAGATACGCAGTATTTT

size: few
J: TRBJ2-1
D: -
V: TRBV6-4
CDR3: CASSDGWPAGHQFF
DNA: TGTGCCAGCAGTGACGGGTGGCCCGCGGGTCACCAGTTCTTC

size: -
J: TRBJ1-6
D: TRBD1
V: TRBV28
CDR3: CASRPPGQGSPLHF
DNA: TGTGCCAGCAGACCTCCGGGACAGGGATCACCCCTCCACTTT

size: few
J: TRBJ1-1
D: TRBD1
V: TRBV10-3
CDR3: CATETGNGAFF
DNA: TGTGCCACCGAGACAGGGAATGGAGCTTTCTTT

size: -
J: TRBJ1-3
D: -
V: TRBV10-2
CDR3: CASGGEVGGAGVTIYF
DNA: TGCGCCAGCGGGGGGGAAGTTGGAGGAGCTGGAGTCACCATATATTTT

size: -
J: TRBJ2-3
D: TRBD2
V: TRBV10-1
CDR3: CASSSGGDTQYF
DNA: TGCGCCAGCAGTTCGGGAGGGGATACGCAGTATTTT

size: -
J: TRBJ1-3
D: -
V: TRBV4-3
CDR3: CASSPQLGGGNTIYF
DNA: TGCGCCAGCAGCCCCCAGTTAGGGGGAGGAAACACCATATATTTT

size: -
J: TRBJ2-2
D: TRBD2
V: TRBV10-3
CDR3: CAIGLAGTTGELFF
DNA: TGTGCCATCGGACTAGCGGGGACTACCGGGGAGCTGTTTTTT

size: -
J: TRBJ2-1
D: TRBD2
V: TRBV15
CDR3: CATSRAGGYNEQFF
DNA: TGTGCCACCAGCAGAGCGGGGGGATACAATGAGCAGTTCTTC

size: -
J: TRBJ1-6
D: -
V: TRBV20-1
CDR3: CSASSGSYNSPLHF
DNA: TGCAGTGCTAGTTCGGGCTCCTATAATTCACCCCTCCACTTT

size: -
J: TRBJ1-1
D: -
V: TRBV28
CDR3: CASTPTAAALAFF
DNA: TGTGCCAGCACTCCAACCGCGGCGGCTTTAGCTTTCTTT

size: -
J: TRBJ2-5
D: TRBD2
V: TRBV7-9
CDR3: CASSLLRTSGGGETQYF
DNA: TGTGCCAGCAGCTTACTAAGGACTAGCGGGGGCGGGGAGACCCAGTACTTC

size: -
J: TRBJ2-1
D: -
V: TRBV4-2
CDR3: CASSQDKRWEAPHDEQFF
DNA: TGTGCCAGCAGCCAAGATAAAAGGTGGGAGGCCCCCCACGATGAGCAGTTCTTC

size: once
J: TRBJ1-1
D: -
V: TRBV6-5
CDR3: CASSYLPLSGDEAFF
DNA: TGTGCCAGCAGTTACCTCCCACTATCGGGGGATGAAGCTTTCTTT

size: once
J: TRBJ2-5
D: TRBD1
V: TRBV7-9
CDR3: CASSAAGTGRETQYF
DNA: TGTGCCAGCAGCGCGGCCGGGACAGGGAGAGAGACCCAGTACTTC

size: few
J: TRBJ2-3
D: -
V: TRBV28
CDR3: CASSRGNTQYF
DNA: TGTGCCAGCAGCCGGGGAAATACGCAGTATTTT

size: once
J: TRBJ1-2
D: TRBD1
V: TRBV10-3
CDR3: CATLDRGYGYTF
DNA: TGTGCCACCTTGGACAGGGGCTATGGCTACACCTTC

size: -
J: TRBJ2-1
D: TRBD1
V: TRBV30
CDR3: CAWTPPKFGQGGSDEQFF
DNA: TGTGCCTGGACTCCCCCGAAATTCGGACAGGGGGGGAGCGATGAGCAGTTCTTC

size: -
J: TRBJ1-1
D: -
V: TRBV18
CDR3: CASSPPAGMNTEAFF
DNA: TGTGCCAGCTCACCACCGGCAGGCATGAACACTGAAGCTTTCTTT

size: -
J: TRBJ1-1
D: -
V: TRBV12-5
CDR3: CASGPTTNTEAFF
DNA: TGTGCTAGTGGCCCAACAACGAACACTGAAGCTTTCTTT

size: -
J: TRBJ1-1
D: -
V: TRBV3-1/TRBV3-2
CDR3: CASSQRTAVNTEAFF
DNA: TGTGCCAGCAGCCAACGAACAGCTGTGAACACTGAAGCTTTCTTT

size: -
J: TRBJ1-1
D: -
V: TRBV19
CDR3: CASSRTVNTEAFF
DNA: TGTGCCAGTAGTCGGACAGTGAACACTGAAGCTTTCTTT

size: -
J: TRBJ2-7
D: -
V: TRBV4-3
CDR3: CASSQESGQGLFYEQYF
DNA: TGCGCCAGCAGCCAAGAGTCGGGCCAGGGGTTATTCTACGAGCAGTACTTC

size: few
J: TRBJ1-2
D: TRBD1
V: TRBV11-2
CDR3: CASSLPQQGAIGTF
DNA: TGTGCCAGCAGCTTACCTCAACAGGGGGCAATAGGCACCTTC

size: few
J: TRBJ2-7
D: -
V: TRBV5-6
CDR3: CASSLGTGSSYEQYF
DNA: TGTGCCAGCAGCTTAGGAACTGGGAGCTCCTACGAGCAGTACTTC

size: -
J: TRBJ1-6
D: TRBD1
V: TRBV3-1/TRBV3-2
CDR3: CASSQRAGQGNSPLHF
DNA: TGTGCCAGCAGCCAACGGGCCGGACAGGGGAATTCACCCCTCCACTTT

size: once
J: TRBJ1-6
D: -
V: TRBV5-1
CDR3: CASSEDLQAALHF
DNA: TGCGCCAGCAGCGAGGACCTGCAAGCGGCCCTCCACTTT

size: -
J: TRBJ1-1
D: -
V: TRBV7-8
CDR3: CASSHKNRIESFF
DNA: TGTGCCAGCAGCCACAAAAACAGGATCGAGTCTTTCTTT

size: -
J: TRBJ2-7
D: TRBD1
V: TRBV6-2/TRBV6-3
CDR3: CASSPSSGTGGFYEQYF
DNA: TGTGCCAGCAGTCCCTCCTCCGGGACAGGGGGCTTCTACGAGCAGTACTTC

size: -
J: TRBJ2-1
D: -
V: TRBV27
CDR3: CASSSPSLVPTEQFF
DNA: TGTGCCAGCAGTTCTCCGTCACTTGTCCCAACGGAGCAGTTCTTC